This T cell receptor beta chain was sequenced for a study of T cell clusters in autoimmune cytopenias. Study-wide background: The median distinct TRB clonotype count was a few thousand per sample, from a median approximately 53,000 reads.

The CDR3 length is 14 residues. Whole-study findings and limits: TRB repertoire shifts in secondary cytopenia and chronic lymphocytic leukemia mostly reflected lymphoma, not autoimmunity. Healthy donors had approximately 3.3-fold more exclusive TRB clusters than active autoimmune hepatitis patients. Clustering suggested that physiological T cell clusters were missing in primary autoimmune cytopenia patients.

A note on this clonotype: Its target is unknown.

TRB amplification used approximately 270 ng of peripheral blood genomic DNA. TRB rearrangements were amplified by touch-down multiplex PCR with mixed TRB-A/B primers. With the multiplex PCR reads reprocessed, TCRdb shows one record per CDR3 protein and no DNA. The sample holds about 15,000 distinct CDR3 sequences. The source of this sequence is a human donor with an autoimmune cytopenia or autoimmune hepatitis (not recorded which). This chain uses TRBV12-3 or TRBV12-4 with TRBJ1-1. The sample was peripheral blood. The CDR3 protein is CASSLNMKGTEAFF.